This TCR beta chain derives from a study of OX40 agonist ivuxolimab in advanced cancers. The study's findings and limits: Normalized expansion of T-cell clones was also low for some nonresponders.

About this clone itself: The antigen remains unidentified.

V trimming: 6 bases; J trimming: 5 bases; junction bases outside the gene matches: 12. CDR1 is MNHEY, CDR2 SMNVEV, per germline (reference sequence). The CDR3 is 17 residues long. The repertoire was sequenced with immunoSEQ multiplex PCR; TCRdb's copy has only in-frame clones and lacks some. The table includes 75,000 to 90,000 clones, around 90% detected once. The receptor was derived from an adult with an advanced solid tumor such as melanoma, head and neck, liver or kidney cancer. The specimen was CD4+ or CD8+ T cells sorted from blood, collected in a trial of the OX40 agonist ivuxolimab. The rearrangement joins TRBV27 to TRBJ2-7; TRBD2 aligns across 14 bases. The CDR3 protein is CASRSGTSGRGGNEQYF. For the CDR3, the DNA is TGTGCCAGCAGGTCCGGGACTAGCGGGAGAGGGGGAAACGAGCAGTACTTC.